One and the same sample provided the 25 T cell receptor beta chains below, sequenced in a study of control samples from healthy donors and cancer patients. Sequenced by immunoSEQ multiplex PCR; TCRdb stores in-frame clones only, minus some. The sample consists of 50,000 or so clones, 70% to 90% of them appearing once. Sample: PBMCs. These receptors were collected from a woman aged 45 to 65 with lung cancer.

The chain links TRBV6-1 to TRBJ1-3; the match to TRBD1 covers 12 bases. Per germline, CDR1 MNHNS and CDR2 SASEGT. The V gene end was trimmed by 0 bases and the J gene end by 7 bases; junction bases not matched to a gene: 10. This CDR3 spans 18 amino acids. The CDR3 DNA follows: TGTGCCAGCAGTGAAGCTGTAAGGGGACAGGGGGCAAGGAACACCATATATTTT. As protein: CASSEAVRGQGARNTIYF.

The V call is TRBV6-5, the J call TRBJ2-1; TRBD2 matches 10 bases. This CDR3 is 15 amino acids long. With 2 bases clipped from V and 7 bases from J, the junction kept 5 bases outside the gene matches. Germline lookup yields CDR1 MNHEY and CDR2 SVGAGI. CDR3 bases: TGTGCCAGCAGTTACGAAGCGGGGGGGTATAATGAGCAGTTCTTC. Amino acid sequence: CASSYEAGGYNEQFF.

This sequence joins TRBV30 and TRBJ2-2; possibly TRBD1 for D (5 bases). Germline values: CDR1 GTSNPN, CDR2 SVGIG (reference sequence). The CDR3 has 12 amino acids. V was clipped by 2 bases and J by 8 bases, with 9 bases between them. The CDR3 spells CAWSLGPGELFF. The CDR3 DNA reads TGTGCCTGGAGTTTGGGGCCGGGGGAGCTGTTTTTT. The full variable domain, its missing parts supplied by reference TRBV30 and TRBJ2-2, is SQTIHQWPATLVQPVGSPLSLECTVEGTSNPNLYWYRQAAGRGLQLLFYSVGIGQISSEVPQNLSASRPQDRQFILSSKKLLLSDSGFYLCAWSLGPGELFFGEGSRLTVL.

V usage is TRBV29-1 and J usage is TRBJ1-1; 7 nucleotides align to TRBD1. This CDR3 contains 16 residues. Germline CDR1 reads SQVTM; CDR2 reads ANQGSEA. Germline trimming cut 5 bases from V and 0 bases from J; bases unmatched to any gene: 12. The CDR3 spells CSVTGDRSTVNTEAFF. DNA for the CDR3: TGCAGCGTTACAGGGGACCGCAGCACCGTGAACACTGAAGCTTTCTTT. The complete variable domain, with remaining parts taken from reference TRBV29-1 and TRBJ1-1, reads SAVISQKPSRDICQRGTSLTIQCQVDSQVTMMFWYRQQPGQSLTLIATANQGSEATYESGFVIDKFPISRPNLTFSTLTVSNMSPEDSSIYLCSVTGDRSTVNTEAFFGQGTRLTVV.

This chain uses TRBV6-2 or TRBV6-3 with TRBJ2-7; D is possibly TRBD2 (6 bases). Germline V gene sequence: CDR1 MNHEY, CDR2 SVGEGT. The V gene lost 0 bases and the J gene lost 10 bases, with 16 bases spanning the gap. The CDR3 loop spans 14 amino acids. This chain's CDR3 is CASSYSAGFTSQYF. The CDR3 nucleotides are TGTGCCAGCAGTTACTCAGCGGGTTTTACGAGTCAGTACTTC.

J is TRBJ1-1 and V is TRBV9, with D uncertain. The CDR3 totals 13 residues. Germline V gene sequence: CDR1 SGDLS, CDR2 YYNGEE. The V and J ends lost 0 bases and 4 bases respectively, with 7 bases between them. CDR3 protein: CASSVGGSTEAFF. DNA of the CDR3: TGTGCCAGCAGCGTAGGTGGGTCCACTGAAGCTTTCTTT.

V gene TRBV5-6 combines with J gene TRBJ1-2; possible D gene TRBD1, 5 bases. CDR1 and CDR2 from the germline V gene are SGHDT and YYEEEE. Trimming removed 0 bases at V and 7 bases at J, with 7 bases between. CDR3 size: 12 residues. The CDR3 DNA sequence: TGTGCCAGCAGCTTGGTGGGACCTGGCTACACCTTC. Translated: CASSLVGPGYTF.

The V call is TRBV21-1, the J call TRBJ1-6. TRBV21-1 is noted as a pseudogene. The CDR3 is 20 amino acids. In nucleotides, the CDR3 is TGTGCCAGCAGCAAAAGAATGAAAAGGGCGGACTACCGGTCCCATTCACCCCTCCACTTT. Translation: CASSKRMKRADYRSHSPLHF.

The chain carries TRBV11-2 and TRBJ2-5; TRBD2 aligns across 7 bases. The V segment lost 0 bases and the J segment 5 bases; nucleotides outside the gene matches: 15. Germline V gives CDR1 SGHAT, CDR2 FQNNGV. The CDR3 is made up of 18 amino acids. CDR3 loop: CASSLDTSAIFIRETQYF. The CDR3, as DNA: TGTGCCAGCAGCTTAGATACTAGCGCGATTTTCATCAGGGAGACCCAGTACTTC.

The CDR3, as DNA: TGCAGCGTGTTTTACGGGGATAGGGCTAATGAAAAACTGTTTTTT. Protein product: CSVFYGDRANEKLFF. This sequence joins TRBV29-1 and TRBJ1-4; unclear D gene. Per the germline V gene, CDR1 is SQVTM and CDR2 is ANQGSEA. The CDR3 length is 15 residues. Trimming cost V 6 bases and J 3 bases, with 17 bases left between them.

This chain links TRBV30 with TRBJ1-3; D unresolved. CDR3 size: 13 residues. Per germline, CDR1 GTSNPN and CDR2 SVGIG (reference sequence). V was pared by 3 bases and J by 3 bases, with 9 bases between. The CDR3 region has the DNA TGTGCCTGGAGCGAATTAGTTGGAAACACCATATATTTT. Its protein product is CAWSELVGNTIYF.

This chain joins TRBV5-6 and TRBJ1-1; no clear D gene. The CDR3 runs 15 residues. The germline V gene has CDR1 SGHDT and CDR2 YYEEEE. With 1 base removed from V and 0 bases from J, the gap between germline ends came to 10 bases. The CDR3 loop reads CASSLLQFMNTEAFF. Written as DNA, the CDR3 is TGTGCCAGCAGCTTGCTACAGTTCATGAACACTGAAGCTTTCTTT.

As concerns this clone: Sequence at one end of the junction differs from germline and may be a read error. This sequence joins TRBV3-1 (or the pseudogene TRBV3-2) and TRBJ2-7, with no clear D. The CDR3 consists of 13 residues. Germline loops: CDR1 LGHDT, CDR2 YNNKEL (reference sequence). The CDR3 protein is CASSQDSRSYAIF. In nucleotides, the CDR3 is TGTGCCAGCAGCCAAGACTCGCGCAGCTATGCAATCTTC.

This chain links TRBV27 with TRBJ1-2; 8 nucleotides align to TRBD1. CDR1 and CDR2 from the germline V gene are MNHEY and SMNVEV (reference sequence). The junction had 9 bases not matched to a gene; V was cut back by 5 bases and J by 4 bases. The CDR3 consists of 15 residues. The CDR3 protein is CASSISRGHGYGYTF. The CDR3 DNA follows: TGTGCCAGCAGTATCTCCAGGGGGCACGGCTATGGCTACACCTTC.

The DNA for the CDR3 is TGTGCCAGTAGTTGGGGGGTCACTGAAGCTTTCTTT. It encodes CASSWGVTEAFF. The rearrangement joins TRBV19 to TRBJ1-1; perhaps TRBD1 as D (5 bases). Between the trimmed V and J ends, which lost 5 bases and 4 bases, there was a span of 8 bases. This CDR3 region has 12 residues. The germline V gene encodes CDR1 LNHDA and CDR2 SQIVND (reference sequence). The full variable domain, in which reference TRBV19 and TRBJ1-1 provide the parts outside the CDR3, is DGGITQSPKYLFRKEGQNVTLSCEQNLNHDAMYWYRQDPGQGLRLIYYSQIVNDFQKGDIAEGYSVSREKKESFPLTVTSAQKNPTAFYLCASSWGVTEAFFGQGTRLTVV.

The chain recombines TRBV5-1 with TRBJ2-5; 8 nucleotides agree with TRBD1. CDR1 is SGHRS, CDR2 YFSETQ, per germline. V shed 4 bases, J shed 2 bases, and the junction held 7 bases outside the gene matches. There are 15 residues in the CDR3. CDR3 protein: CASSRGQGGQETQYF. The CDR3 bases are TGCGCCAGCAGCCGTGGACAGGGTGGACAAGAGACCCAGTACTTC.

The chain combines TRBV7-9 with TRBJ1-1; no clear D. V lost 5 bases and J 7 bases, leaving 5 bases between the germline ends. From germline, CDR1 is SEHNR and CDR2 FQNEAQ (reference sequence). The CDR3 runs 10 residues. The CDR3, as DNA: TGTGCCAGCAGCCAAGATGAAGCTTTCTTT. As protein: CASSQDEAFF.

The chain is built from TRBV11-3 and TRBJ2-2, with D possibly matching TRBD2 (6 bases). The germline gives CDR1 SGHNT, CDR2 YENEEA. V dropped 5 bases and J dropped 7 bases, with 17 bases sitting between them. The CDR3 is made up of 15 amino acids. Here the CDR3 reads CASSPLPLGGGELFF. The CDR3 nucleotides are TGTGCCAGCAGCCCGCTCCCTCTGGGGGGCGGGGAGCTGTTTTTT.

The chain combines TRBV11-3 with TRBJ1-1; D is undetermined. V was pared by 1 base and J by 1 base, with 10 bases between. This CDR3 has 15 residues. CDR1 and CDR2 (germline): SGHNT, YENEEA. The CDR3 coding sequence is TGTGCCAGCAGCTTAGGAGAGGGTGGGAACACTGAAGCTTTCTTT. Its translation is CASSLGEGGNTEAFF. Drawing the rest from reference TRBV11-3 and TRBJ1-1, the complete variable domain is EAGVVQSPRYKIIEKKQPVAFWCNPISGHNTLYWYLQNLGQGPELLIRYENEEAVDDSQLPKDRFSAERLKGVDSTLKIQPAELGDSAVYLCASSLGEGGNTEAFFGQGTRLTVV.

This clone came up once. The chain uses TRBV5-1 and TRBJ2-7; either TRBD1 or TRBD2 may fit D (6 bases each). The ends were cut back, 3 bases at V and 6 bases at J, with 13 bases in the middle. The CDR3 totals 13 residues. Per the germline V gene, CDR1 is SGHRS and CDR2 is YFSETQ. This CDR3 is CASSSEGGSEQYF. CDR3 bases: TGCGCCAGCAGCTCCGAGGGGGGAAGCGAGCAGTACTTC.

This clone was picked up a small number of times. V usage is TRBV4-3 and J usage is TRBJ1-1, with TRBD1 identical over 11 bases. V lost 8 bases, J lost 1 base, and 0 bases stayed unmatched. The V gene's germline CDR1 is LGHNA and CDR2 YSLEER. The CDR3 has 13 amino acids. In DNA, the CDR3 is TGCGCCAGCGGGACAGGGGGGAACACTGAAGCTTTCTTT. It translates to CASGTGGNTEAFF.

The chain links TRBV6-2 or TRBV6-3 to TRBJ1-1; weak D call: TRBD1 (6 bases). Trimming left V 2 bases short and J 1 base short, with 20 bases between. The CDR3 has 18 amino acids. From germline, CDR1 is MNHEY and CDR2 SVGEGT. CDR3 in DNA: TGTGCCAGCAGTTACCTCACAGGGAAGGGGGAAAGGAACACTGAAGCTTTCTTT. Protein sequence: CASSYLTGKGERNTEAFF.

This clone turned up a few times. J is TRBJ2-7 and V is TRBV6-5, with D possibly matching TRBD1 (5 bases). CDR1 MNHEY and CDR2 SVGAGI come from the germline V gene. The germline V and J ends were trimmed by 5 bases and 5 bases, with 10 bases remaining between them. This CDR3 has 12 amino acids. The CDR3 sequence: CASSTAGNEQYF. The CDR3 DNA reads as TGTGCCAGCAGTACGGCAGGGAACGAGCAGTACTTC.

The chain links TRBV18 to TRBJ2-3, with D uncertain. Trimming removed 2 bases at V and 2 bases at J, with 2 bases between. The CDR3 is 12 amino acids. Germline CDR1 KGHSH, CDR2 LQKENI. The CDR3 loop reads CASSPITDTQYF. The CDR3 nucleotides are TGTGCCAGCTCACCAATCACAGATACGCAGTATTTT.

This chain connects TRBV21-1 to TRBJ2-4; TRBD2, as called in the table, went unchecked against the DNA. TRBV21-1 is a pseudogene. CDR3 size: 15 residues. The CDR3 DNA is TGTGCCAGCAGCAAAGAGGTGGGGGGTTTAAACATTCAGTACTTC. It translates to CASSKEVGGLNIQYF.